The sequence of this T cell receptor (beta chain) was determined in a study of blood T cell repertoires in COVID-19. The length of the CDR3 is 11 residues. Between the trimmed V and J ends, which lost 4 bases and 8 bases, there was a span of 6 bases. Germline V lookup: CDR1 SGDLS, CDR2 YYNGEE. Study processing details: The authors estimated nucleated cell counts from reference gene primer amplification. Assay: immunoSEQ multiplex PCR; the TCRdb copy retains only in-frame clones and omits some. The DNA was the basis for D and trimming; V, J and clone size are from that table. The table records 440,000 or so clones, approximately 90% of them present only once.

The chain uses TRBV9 and TRBJ1-4; the D is unclear. Sequenced: peripheral blood. The sequence was collected from a woman aged 40 to 50 with COVID-19, enrolled during active disease. This CDR3 is CASSSGEKLFF. The CDR3 DNA is TGTGCCAGCAGCTCGGGAGAAAAACTGTTTTTT.